This TCR beta chain was sequenced in a study of blood T cell repertoires in COVID-19. Original analysis: Amplification of reference gene primers provided the estimated nucleated cell counts. Sequencing was performed with immunoSEQ multiplex PCR; in TCRdb, only in-frame clones are kept and a portion is missing. For V, J and clone size, that table is used; D and trimming come from the DNA. The data contain 150,000 or so clones, roughly 80% of them singletons. This clone has more than one count but fewer than ten. Germline V gene data show CDR1 as SGHNT and CDR2 as YYREEE (reference sequence). V gave up 4 bases and J gave up 10 bases; unmatched junction bases: 8. This CDR3 has 14 amino acids.

This chain uses TRBV5-4 with TRBJ1-6; 7 nucleotides agree with TRBD1. Sequencing was performed on peripheral blood. The origin of this receptor is a woman in her sixties or seventies with COVID-19, enrolled during active disease. Written as DNA, the CDR3 is TGTGCCAGCAGCCTGACAGGGAGAGCCTCACCCCTCCACTTT. Translating gives CASSLTGRASPLHF.